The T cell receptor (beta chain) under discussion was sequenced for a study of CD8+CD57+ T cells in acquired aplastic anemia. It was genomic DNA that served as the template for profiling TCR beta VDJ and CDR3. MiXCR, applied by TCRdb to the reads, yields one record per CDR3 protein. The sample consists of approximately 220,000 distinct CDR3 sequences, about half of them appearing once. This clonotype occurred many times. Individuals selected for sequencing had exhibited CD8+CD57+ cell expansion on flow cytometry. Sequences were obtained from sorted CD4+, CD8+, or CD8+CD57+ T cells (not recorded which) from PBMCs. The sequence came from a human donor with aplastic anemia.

The CDR3 protein is CASSQGFRDGYTF. DNA of the CDR3: TGTGCCAGCAGCCAAGGGTTCCGGGATGGCTACACCTTC. V is TRBV14 and J is TRBJ1-2; no reliable D call. Germline CDR1 and CDR2: SGHDN and FVKESK. This CDR3 is built from 13 residues. Trimming cost V 1 base and J 6 bases, with 9 bases left between them.